Listed here are 24 T cell receptor beta chains from one sample, sequenced in a study of response to subunit inactivated influenza vaccine (dated by TCRdb to the late 2010s). Library construction relied on RT-PCR. Reads for this sample came from an Illumina HiSeq 2500. The public reads were reanalyzed by TCRdb: fastp trimming at Q25, MiXCR alignment, in-frame beta chains only. CDR3 protein duplicates are merged, each entry listing the most common genes and DNA. This sample holds around 530,000 distinct CDR3 sequences; more than 15% were observed only once. The ten largest clones capture 3% of the sample. This sample comprised CD4+ T cells sorted from PBMCs, obtained roughly 24 months after vaccination. The receptors here all came from a man between 50 and 69 years old who received an inactivated influenza vaccine. Donor details come from another sample of the same person, matched by shared clones.

The rearrangement links TRBV7-8 to TRBJ1-5; D gene ambiguous. V was trimmed by 3 bases and J by 0 bases, leaving 6 bases between them. This CDR3 comprises 14 residues. In germline, CDR1 is SGHVS, CDR2 FQNEAQ. The CDR3 loop is CASSFQISNQPQHF. The CDR3 DNA reads as TGTGCCAGCAGCTTCCAGATTAGCAATCAGCCCCAGCATTTT.

This clonotype is a singleton in its sample. This rearrangement joins TRBV18 to TRBJ2-3, with 9 bases identical to TRBD2. Germline V gene lookup returns CDR1 KGHSH and CDR2 LQKENI. The CDR3 loop spans 14 amino acids. The ends lost 6 bases at V and 5 bases at J; junction bases unmatched: 6. Written as DNA, the CDR3 is TGTGCCAGCTCTCCTAGCGGGACGGGAGATACGCAGTATTTT. This codes for CASSPSGTGDTQYF. The whole variable domain, filled in from reference TRBV18 and TRBJ2-3, reads NAGVMQNPRHLVRRRGQEARLRCSPMKGHSHVYWYRQLPEEGLKFMVYLQKENIIDESGMPKERFSAEFPKEGPSILRIQQVVRGDSAAYFCASSPSGTGDTQYFGPGTRLTVL.

This clonotype was seen a few times. V is TRBV7-2 and J is TRBJ2-7, with 9 bases fitting TRBD1. The germline CDR1 and CDR2 sequences are SGHTA and FQGNSA. Trimming took 5 bases from V and 3 from J; bases not matched to a gene: 8. The CDR3 extends over 15 amino acids. CDR3 nucleotide sequence: TGTGCCAGCAGCCGGGACAGGGCAACAAACTACGAGCAGTACTTC. Translating it yields CASSRDRATNYEQYF.

The chain recombines TRBV12-3 or TRBV12-4 with TRBJ1-5; a weak D match, TRBD1 (5 bases). With 3 bases removed from V and 3 bases from J, the gap between germline ends came to 15 bases. The CDR3 runs to 16 residues. The chain's CDR3 is CASSLVSAGNNQPQHF. The CDR3 DNA sequence: TGTGCCAGCAGTTTGGTTTCGGCAGGGAACAATCAGCCCCAGCATTTT.

The CDR3 coding sequence is TGTGCCAGCAGTTCCCCCCAGGGGCCGGAGACCCAGTACTTC. Translating gives CASSSPQGPETQYF. V and J are TRBV28 and TRBJ2-5, with a possible D match to TRBD1 (6 bases). Germline assignment: CDR1 MDHEN and CDR2 SYDVKM. V was shortened by 4 bases and J by 5 bases, with 14 bases between the two germline ends. The length of the CDR3 is 14 residues.

The rearrangement uses TRBV5-1 and TRBJ1-4; D remains ambiguous. Germline loops: CDR1 SGHRS, CDR2 YFSETQ. Trimming removed 10 bases from V and 2 bases from J, with 15 bases in between. CDR3 length: 14 residues. CDR3 coding DNA: TGCGCCTCATCGGAGGGCTCGACTAATGAAAAACTGTTTTTT. Translating it yields CASSEGSTNEKLFF.

This clonotype was found many times. This chain joins TRBV14 and TRBJ2-2, with 7 bases aligning to TRBD1. Per germline, CDR1 SGHDN and CDR2 FVKESK. The V segment lost 5 bases and the J segment 1 base; nucleotides outside the gene matches: 7. The CDR3 consists of 16 residues. The CDR3 sequence is CASSTNRGQNTGELFF. In DNA, the CDR3 is TGTGCCAGCAGCACCAACAGGGGTCAGAACACCGGGGAGCTGTTTTTT.

The chain employs TRBV5-1 and TRBJ2-7; 9 bases match TRBD1. The CDR3 extends over 14 amino acids. V lost 0 bases and J lost 3; bases outside the gene matches: 1. The germline CDR1 and CDR2 sequences are SGHRS and YFSETQ. The CDR3 is CASSLADRGYEQYF. The CDR3 DNA sequence: TGCGCCAGCAGCTTGGCGGACAGGGGCTACGAGCAGTACTTC.

Many counts were recorded for this clonotype. This rearrangement joins TRBV12-3 or TRBV12-4 to TRBJ2-7; TRBD2 matches 13 bases. V shed 6 bases and J 5 bases; nucleotides not matched to a gene: 10. The CDR3 consists of 16 residues. CDR3 sequence reads: CASSRGLAGVIDEQYF. In DNA form, the CDR3 reads TGTGCCAGCAGCCGTGGACTAGCGGGGGTAATCGACGAGCAGTACTTC.

The rearrangement uses TRBV10-3 and TRBJ2-3; possibly TRBD2 for D (6 bases). Per the germline V gene, CDR1 is ENHRY and CDR2 is SYGVKD. Trimming cost V 8 bases and J 5 bases, with 14 bases left between them. CDR3 length equals 13 residues. The DNA of the CDR3 is TGTGCCATCTCGGGACTCGTTAAAGATACGCAGTATTTT. Translated, it gives CAISGLVKDTQYF.

This clonotype turned up a few times. The germline gene is not matched at one end of the junction; a read error may be the cause. The rearrangement joins TRBV10-3 to TRBJ2-7, with 7 bases identical to TRBD1. The CDR3 is 15 residues long. Germline V CDR1 and CDR2: ENHRY, SYGVKD. The CDR3 region is CASSEKEGQYYEQYF. The CDR3 DNA sequence: TGTGCCAGCAGTGAGAAAGAGGGACAGTACTACGAGCAGTACTTC.

V usage is TRBV29-1 and J usage is TRBJ2-1; TRBD1 agrees at 8 bases. Germline lookup yields CDR1 SQVTM and CDR2 ANQGSEA. After removal of 4 bases from V and 1 base from J, the junction contained 9 bases not matched to a gene. The CDR3 is 16 residues long. This CDR3 reads CSVGGSGTGSYNEQFF. The CDR3 DNA follows: TGCAGCGTTGGGGGGTCTGGGACAGGTTCCTACAATGAGCAGTTCTTC.

The CDR3 loop is CASSENLRETQYF. In DNA, the CDR3 is TGTGCCAGCAGTGAAAATCTTCGGGAGACCCAGTACTTC. This chain links TRBV6-1 with TRBJ2-5; D not certain. CDR3 length: 13 residues. Germline V CDR1 and CDR2: MNHNS, SASEGT. V lost 2 bases and J 5 bases, leaving 9 bases between the germline ends.

The rearrangement uses TRBV15 and TRBJ2-7; tentative D call: TRBD1 (6 bases). This CDR3 spans 15 amino acids. Trimming cost V 0 bases and J 5 bases, with 14 bases left between them. In germline, CDR1 is LNHNV, CDR2 YYDKDF (reference sequence). The CDR3: CATSRETGDGNEQYF. Here the CDR3 DNA reads TGTGCCACCAGCAGAGAGACAGGAGATGGGAACGAGCAGTACTTC.

This clonotype showed up just a few times. The CDR3 region is CASSQGRTSGGLGQFF. The CDR3 DNA sequence: TGTGCCAGCAGCCAAGGACGGACTAGCGGGGGCCTAGGACAGTTCTTC. The chain recombines TRBV4-2 with TRBJ2-1, with 13 bases fitting TRBD2. Germline V gives CDR1 LGHNA, CDR2 YNFKEQ. The CDR3 runs to 16 residues. J was trimmed by 13 bases and V by 1 base; bases with no gene match: 10.

Ten or more counts support this clonotype. The chain has TRBV20-1 and TRBJ2-7; TRBD2 matches 16 bases. The CDR3 length is 18 residues. J was trimmed by 0 bases and V by 3 bases; bases with no gene match: 8. Germline V gives CDR1 DFQATT, CDR2 SNEGSKA (reference sequence). CDR3 nucleotide sequence: TGCAGTGCTAGCGGGGGACTAGCGGGAGGGGGAAACTCCTACGAGCAGTACTTC. As protein: CSASGGLAGGGNSYEQYF.

J is TRBJ1-5 and V is TRBV7-2; D is perhaps TRBD1 (6 bases). The CDR3 loop spans 16 amino acids. V was trimmed by 5 bases and J by 1 base, leaving 15 bases between them. Germline V gene data show CDR1 as SGHTA and CDR2 as FQGNSA. The CDR3, as DNA: TGTGCCAGCAGCCCTCCAGCCGGACAGAGCAATCAGCCCCAGCATTTT. This codes for CASSPPAGQSNQPQHF.

This clonotype came up a few times. This rearrangement joins TRBV12-3 or TRBV12-4 to TRBJ2-1; 7 nucleotides align to TRBD2. The CDR3 sequence is 16 residues long. The J segment lost 8 bases and the V segment lost 1 base, leaving 11 bases of the junction unmatched. CDR3 nucleotides: TGTGCCAGCAGTTTAGTCGGTGGGAGGGCCAGGTATGAGCAGTTCTTC. Protein product: CASSLVGGRARYEQFF.

V gene TRBV28 combines with J gene TRBJ1-1; possibly TRBD1 for D (5 bases). The V gene lost 6 bases and the J gene lost 1 base, with 15 bases spanning the gap. The CDR3 is 15 residues long. Per the germline V gene, CDR1 is MDHEN and CDR2 is SYDVKM. The DNA of the CDR3 is TGTGCCAGCAGCCTCCCTCAACAGGCGAACACTGAAGCTTTCTTT. Protein: CASSLPQQANTEAFF.

V gene TRBV7-2 combines with J gene TRBJ2-2, with 11 bases lining up with TRBD2. The germline V gene encodes CDR1 SGHTA and CDR2 FQGNSA. V trimming: 2 bases; J trimming: 4 bases; junction bases outside the gene matches: 3. This CDR3 spans 16 amino acids. Here the CDR3 reads CASSLSSGRSTGELFF. The CDR3 DNA follows: TGTGCCAGCAGCTTATCTAGCGGGAGGTCCACCGGGGAGCTGTTTTTT.

This clonotype has a handful of counts. The chain uses TRBV7-2 and TRBJ2-1, with TRBD2 matching over 13 bases. CDR1 and CDR2 from the germline V gene are SGHTA and FQGNSA. The V gene end was trimmed by 4 bases and the J gene end by 6 bases; junction bases not matched to a gene: 9. The CDR3 totals 17 residues. In nucleotides, the CDR3 is TGTGCCAGCAGCTCCCCTTTAGGACTAGCGGGAGTCAATGAGCAGTTCTTC. This sequence encodes CASSSPLGLAGVNEQFF.

The sample holds a few counts of this clonotype. V usage is TRBV25-1 and J usage is TRBJ1-1, with D tentatively TRBD1 (5 bases). V lost 6 bases and J 0 bases, leaving 8 bases between the germline ends. Germline V gene sequence: CDR1 MGHDK, CDR2 SYGVNS. This CDR3 is 13 amino acids long. DNA for the CDR3: TGTGCCAGCAGGGGGACGGTGAACACTGAAGCTTTCTTT. This encodes CASRGTVNTEAFF.

The chain employs TRBV29-1 and TRBJ2-5; tentatively, D is TRBD1 (6 bases). The CDR3 totals 14 residues. Trimming took off 1 base at V and 0 bases at J, with 9 bases between the two ends. Per the germline V gene, CDR1 is SQVTM and CDR2 is ANQGSEA. The CDR3 sequence: CSVEAGTHQETQYF. The CDR3 DNA is TGCAGCGTTGAAGCCGGGACACACCAAGAGACCCAGTACTTC.

This clonotype has a handful of counts. This chain connects TRBV29-1 to TRBJ1-3; D gene unclear. V was cut by 4 bases and J by 4 bases, with 5 bases left in between. Germline CDR1 is SQVTM and CDR2 is ANQGSEA. This CDR3 has 11 amino acids. CDR3 DNA sequence: TGCAGCGTTGGCAGCGGAAACACCATATATTTT. Translating it yields CSVGSGNTIYF.